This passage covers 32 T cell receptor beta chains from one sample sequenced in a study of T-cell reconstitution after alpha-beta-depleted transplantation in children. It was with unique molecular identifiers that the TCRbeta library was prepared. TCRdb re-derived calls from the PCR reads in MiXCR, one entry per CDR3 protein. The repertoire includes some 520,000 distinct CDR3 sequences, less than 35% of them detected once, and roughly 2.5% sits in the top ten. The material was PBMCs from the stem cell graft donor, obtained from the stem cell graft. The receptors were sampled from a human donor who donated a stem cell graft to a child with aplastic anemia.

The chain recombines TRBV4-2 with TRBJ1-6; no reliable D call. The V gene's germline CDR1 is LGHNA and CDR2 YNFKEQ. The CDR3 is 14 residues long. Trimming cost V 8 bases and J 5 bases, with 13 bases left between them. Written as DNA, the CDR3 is TGTGCCAGCTCGCTAACATCAGATAATTCACCCCTCCACTTT. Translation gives CASSLTSDNSPLHF.

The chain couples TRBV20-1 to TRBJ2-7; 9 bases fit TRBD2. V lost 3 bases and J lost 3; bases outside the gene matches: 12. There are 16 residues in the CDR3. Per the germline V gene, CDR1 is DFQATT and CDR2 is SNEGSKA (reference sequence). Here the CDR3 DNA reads TGCAGTGCTAGGGATACGCTAGCGGGGATCATCTACGAGCAGTACTTC. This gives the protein CSARDTLAGIIYEQYF.

CDR3 region: CAISGREGPDTQYF. The CDR3 DNA is TGTGCCATCAGTGGGCGGGAGGGTCCCGATACGCAGTATTTT. This chain uses TRBV10-3 with TRBJ2-3; TRBD2 aligns across 9 bases. V was clipped by 4 bases and J by 6 bases; unmatched bases: 5. CDR1 and CDR2 from the germline V gene are ENHRY and SYGVKD. This CDR3 comprises 14 residues.

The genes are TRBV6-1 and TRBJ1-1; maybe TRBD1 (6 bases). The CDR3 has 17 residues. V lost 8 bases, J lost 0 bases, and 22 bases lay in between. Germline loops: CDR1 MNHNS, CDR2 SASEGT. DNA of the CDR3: TGTGCCAGCCTTCTCAGGGGTTTCAGTCCCATGAACACTGAAGCTTTCTTT. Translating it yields CASLLRGFSPMNTEAFF.

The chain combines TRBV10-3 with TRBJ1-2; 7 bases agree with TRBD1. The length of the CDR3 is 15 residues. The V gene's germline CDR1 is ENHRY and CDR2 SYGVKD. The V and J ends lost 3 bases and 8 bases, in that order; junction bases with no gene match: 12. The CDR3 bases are TGTGCCATCAGTGAATTGGCAGGGGGTCTAGGAGGCTACACCTTC. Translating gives CAISELAGGLGGYTF.

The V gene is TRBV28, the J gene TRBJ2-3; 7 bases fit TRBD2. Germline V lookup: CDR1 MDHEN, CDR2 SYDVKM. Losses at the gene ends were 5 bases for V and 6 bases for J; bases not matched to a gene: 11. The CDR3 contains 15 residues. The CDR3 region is CASSPGGSVSDTQYF. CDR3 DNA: TGTGCCAGCAGTCCCGGCGGGAGTGTGAGTGATACGCAGTATTTT.

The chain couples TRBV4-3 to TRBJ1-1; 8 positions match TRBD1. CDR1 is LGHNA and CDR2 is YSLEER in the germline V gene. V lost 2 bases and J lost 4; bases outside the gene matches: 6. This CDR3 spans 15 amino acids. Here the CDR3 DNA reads TGCGCCAGCAGCCAATGGACAGGGTCGGTCACTGAAGCTTTCTTT. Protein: CASSQWTGSVTEAFF.

CDR3 residues: CASSLLGDTSSGYTF. CDR3 sequence (DNA): TGTGCCAGCAGTTTACTAGGGGACACAAGCAGTGGCTACACCTTC. This chain joins TRBV27 and TRBJ1-2; a possible D gene is TRBD1 (6 bases). Trimming removed 2 bases from V and 7 bases from J, with 17 bases in between. This CDR3 spans 15 amino acids. Germline CDR1 MNHEY, CDR2 SMNVEV (reference sequence).

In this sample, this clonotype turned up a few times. CDR3 protein: CASSQDGAGTTDTQYF. The CDR3 DNA reads as TGCGCCAGCAGCCAAGATGGAGCGGGGACTACAGATACGCAGTATTTT. The V and J genes are TRBV4-3 and TRBJ2-3; 7 nucleotides agree with TRBD2. The CDR3 consists of 16 residues. The V and J ends lost 0 bases and 3 bases, in that order; junction bases with no gene match: 6. Germline CDR1 reads LGHNA; CDR2 reads YSLEER.

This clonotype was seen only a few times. The CDR3 spells CASSYSITGGEETQYF. CDR3 nucleotides: TGTGCCAGCAGTTACTCGATTACAGGGGGCGAAGAGACCCAGTACTTC. The rearrangement uses TRBV6-5 and TRBJ2-5; 9 nucleotides align to TRBD1. Losses at the gene ends were 0 bases for V and 3 bases for J; bases not matched to a gene: 5. Germline V gene sequence: CDR1 MNHEY, CDR2 SVGAGI. The CDR3 length is 16 residues.

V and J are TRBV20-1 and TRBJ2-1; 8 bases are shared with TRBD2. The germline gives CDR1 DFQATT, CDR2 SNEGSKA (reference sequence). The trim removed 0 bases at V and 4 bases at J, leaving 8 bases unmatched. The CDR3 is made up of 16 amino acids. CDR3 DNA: TGCAGTGCTAGAGATTCGGCGACTAGCGTTTACAATGAGCAGTTCTTC. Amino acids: CSARDSATSVYNEQFF.

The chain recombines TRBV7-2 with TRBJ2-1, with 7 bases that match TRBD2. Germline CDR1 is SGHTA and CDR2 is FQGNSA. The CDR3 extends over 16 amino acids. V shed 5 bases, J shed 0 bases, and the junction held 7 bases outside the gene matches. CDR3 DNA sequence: TGTGCCAGCAGCCTGAGCGGGACTTTCTCCTACAATGAGCAGTTCTTC. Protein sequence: CASSLSGTFSYNEQFF.

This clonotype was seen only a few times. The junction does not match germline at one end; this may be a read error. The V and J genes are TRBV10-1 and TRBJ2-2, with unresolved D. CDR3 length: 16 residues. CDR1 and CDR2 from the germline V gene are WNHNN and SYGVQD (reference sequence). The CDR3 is CASSDGRFANIGELFF. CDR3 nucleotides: TGCGCCAGCAGTGATGGCCGATTCGCGAACATCGGGGAGCTGTTTTTT.

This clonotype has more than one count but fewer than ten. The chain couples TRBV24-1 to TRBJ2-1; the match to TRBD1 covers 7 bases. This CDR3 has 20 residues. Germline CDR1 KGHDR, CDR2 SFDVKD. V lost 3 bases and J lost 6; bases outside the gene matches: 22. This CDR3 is CATSDRAVGTDRAWVNEQFF. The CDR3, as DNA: TGTGCCACCAGTGATCGCGCGGTAGGGACAGACAGGGCTTGGGTCAATGAGCAGTTCTTC.

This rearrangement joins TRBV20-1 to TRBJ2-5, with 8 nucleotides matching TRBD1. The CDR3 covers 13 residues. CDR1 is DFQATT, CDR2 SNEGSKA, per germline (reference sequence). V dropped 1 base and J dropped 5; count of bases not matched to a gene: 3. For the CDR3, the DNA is TGCAGTGCTAGAGTGCAGGGGGCCGAGACCCAGTACTTC. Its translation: CSARVQGAETQYF.

The CDR3 DNA reads as TGTGCCAGCACCTTCGGCAACACCGGGGAGCTGTTTTTT. This translates into CASTFGNTGELFF. The chain employs TRBV6-1 and TRBJ2-2; no firm D call. In germline, CDR1 is MNHNS, CDR2 SASEGT. V lost 7 bases to trimming and J lost 2 bases, with 8 bases between them. This CDR3 has 13 amino acids.

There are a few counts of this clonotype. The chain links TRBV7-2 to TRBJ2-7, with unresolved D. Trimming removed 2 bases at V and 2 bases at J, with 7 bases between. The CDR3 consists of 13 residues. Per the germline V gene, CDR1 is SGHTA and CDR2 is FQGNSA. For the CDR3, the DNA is TGTGCCAGCAGCTTACACACTGCCTACGAGCAGTACTTC. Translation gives CASSLHTAYEQYF.

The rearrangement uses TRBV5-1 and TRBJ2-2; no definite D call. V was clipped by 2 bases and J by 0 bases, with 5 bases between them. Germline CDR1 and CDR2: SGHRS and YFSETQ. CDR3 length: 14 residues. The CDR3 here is CASSFYSNTGELFF. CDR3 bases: TGCGCCAGCAGCTTCTATTCGAACACCGGGGAGCTGTTTTTT.

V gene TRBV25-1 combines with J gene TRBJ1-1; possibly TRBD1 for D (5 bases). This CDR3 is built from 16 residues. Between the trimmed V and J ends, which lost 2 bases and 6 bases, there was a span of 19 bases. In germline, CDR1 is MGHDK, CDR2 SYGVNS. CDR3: CASSEQKKGHWAEAFF. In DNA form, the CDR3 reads TGTGCCAGCAGTGAACAAAAGAAGGGGCATTGGGCTGAAGCTTTCTTT.

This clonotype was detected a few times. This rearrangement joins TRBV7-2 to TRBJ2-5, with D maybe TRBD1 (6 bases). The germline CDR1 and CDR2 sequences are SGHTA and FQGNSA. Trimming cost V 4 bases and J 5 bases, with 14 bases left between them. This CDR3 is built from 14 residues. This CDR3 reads CASSSQGIRETQYF. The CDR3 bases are TGTGCCAGCAGCTCACAGGGTATTAGGGAGACCCAGTACTTC.

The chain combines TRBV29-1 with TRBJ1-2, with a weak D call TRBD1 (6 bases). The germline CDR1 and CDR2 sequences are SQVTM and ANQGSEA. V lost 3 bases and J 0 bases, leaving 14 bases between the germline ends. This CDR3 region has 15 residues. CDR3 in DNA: TGCAGCGTTGAGGAAGACAGGCCGTCTAACTATGGCTACACCTTC. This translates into CSVEEDRPSNYGYTF.

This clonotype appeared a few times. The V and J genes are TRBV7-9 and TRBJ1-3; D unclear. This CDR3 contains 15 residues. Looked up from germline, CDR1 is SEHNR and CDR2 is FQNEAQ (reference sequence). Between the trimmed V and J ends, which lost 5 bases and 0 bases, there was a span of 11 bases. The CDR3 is CASSAMGFSGNTIYF. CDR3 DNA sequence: TGTGCCAGCAGCGCAATGGGTTTCTCTGGAAACACCATATATTTT.

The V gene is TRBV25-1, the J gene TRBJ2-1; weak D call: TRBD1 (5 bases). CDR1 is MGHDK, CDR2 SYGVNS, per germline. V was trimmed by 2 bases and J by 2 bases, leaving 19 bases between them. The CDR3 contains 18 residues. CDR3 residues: CASSETLGQGNPYNEQFF. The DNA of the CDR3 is TGTGCCAGCAGTGAAACTCTGGGTCAGGGTAACCCCTACAATGAGCAGTTCTTC. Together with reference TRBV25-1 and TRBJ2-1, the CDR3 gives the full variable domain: EADIYQTPRYLVIGTGKKITLECSQTMGHDKMYWYQQDPGMELHLIHYSYGVNSTEKGDLSSESTVSRIRTEHFPLTLESARPSHTSQYLCASSETLGQGNPYNEQFFGPGTRLTVL.

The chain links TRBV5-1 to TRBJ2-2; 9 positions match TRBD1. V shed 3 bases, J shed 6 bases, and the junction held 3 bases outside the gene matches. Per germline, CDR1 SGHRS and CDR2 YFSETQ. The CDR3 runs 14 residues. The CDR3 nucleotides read TGCGCCAGCAGCTCACAGGGGGCGGCCGGGGAGCTGTTTTTT. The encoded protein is CASSSQGAAGELFF.

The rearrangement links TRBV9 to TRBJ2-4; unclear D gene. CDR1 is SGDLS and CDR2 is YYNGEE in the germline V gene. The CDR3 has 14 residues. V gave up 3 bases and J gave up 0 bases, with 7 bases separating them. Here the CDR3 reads CASSGNLAKNIQYF. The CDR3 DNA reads TGTGCCAGCAGCGGGAATCTAGCCAAAAACATTCAGTACTTC. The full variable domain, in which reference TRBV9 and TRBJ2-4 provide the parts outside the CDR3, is DSGVTQTPKHLITATGQRVTLRCSPRSGDLSVYWYQQSLDQGLQFLIQYYNGEERAKGNILERFSAQQFPDLHSELNLSSLELGDSALYFCASSGNLAKNIQYFGAGTRLSVL.

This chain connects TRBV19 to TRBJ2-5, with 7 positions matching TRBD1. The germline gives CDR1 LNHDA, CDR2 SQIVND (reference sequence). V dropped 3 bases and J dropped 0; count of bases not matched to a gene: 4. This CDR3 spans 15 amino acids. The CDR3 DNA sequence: TGTGCCAGTAGTATTTCGACAGGGTACCAAGAGACCCAGTACTTC. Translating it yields CASSISTGYQETQYF.

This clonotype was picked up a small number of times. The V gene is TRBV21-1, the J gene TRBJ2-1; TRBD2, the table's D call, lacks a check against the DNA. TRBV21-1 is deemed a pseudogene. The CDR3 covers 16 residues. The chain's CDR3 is CASSKRREHSYNEQFF. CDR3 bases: TGTGCCAGCAGCAAGCGGAGGGAACATAGTTACAATGAGCAGTTCTTC.

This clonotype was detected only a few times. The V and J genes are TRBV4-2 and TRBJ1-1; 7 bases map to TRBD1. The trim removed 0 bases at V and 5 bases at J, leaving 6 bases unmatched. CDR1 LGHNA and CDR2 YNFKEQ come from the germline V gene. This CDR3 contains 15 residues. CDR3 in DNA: TGTGCCAGCAGCCAAGAAAGTCGACAGGGAACTGAAGCTTTCTTT. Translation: CASSQESRQGTEAFF.

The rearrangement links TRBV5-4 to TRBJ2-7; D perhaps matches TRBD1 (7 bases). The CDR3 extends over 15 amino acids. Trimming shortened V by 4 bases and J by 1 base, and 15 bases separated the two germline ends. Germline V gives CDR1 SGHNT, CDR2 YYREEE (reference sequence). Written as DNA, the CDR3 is TGTGCCAGCAGCCTAGGAGGGGGACAGTCCTACGAGCAGTACTTC. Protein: CASSLGGGQSYEQYF. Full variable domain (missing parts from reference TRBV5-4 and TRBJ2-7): ETGVTQSPTHLIKTRGQQVTLRCSSQSGHNTVSWYQQALGQGPQFIFQYYREEENGRGNFPPRFSGLQFPNYSSELNVNALELDDSALYLCASSLGGGQSYEQYFGPGTRLTVT.

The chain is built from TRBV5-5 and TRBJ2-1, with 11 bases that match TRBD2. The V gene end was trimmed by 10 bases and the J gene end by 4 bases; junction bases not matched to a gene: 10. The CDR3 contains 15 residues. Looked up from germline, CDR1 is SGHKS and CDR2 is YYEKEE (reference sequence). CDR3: CAGTITSGSYNEQFF. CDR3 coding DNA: TGTGCCGGCACGATCACTAGCGGGAGTTACAATGAGCAGTTCTTC.

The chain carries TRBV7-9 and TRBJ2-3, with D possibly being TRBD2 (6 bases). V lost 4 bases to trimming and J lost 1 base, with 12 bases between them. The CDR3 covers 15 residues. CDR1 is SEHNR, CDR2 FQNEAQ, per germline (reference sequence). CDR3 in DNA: TGTGCCAGCAGCTCGCGGGGTAGGGGCACAGATACGCAGTATTTT. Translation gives CASSSRGRGTDTQYF.

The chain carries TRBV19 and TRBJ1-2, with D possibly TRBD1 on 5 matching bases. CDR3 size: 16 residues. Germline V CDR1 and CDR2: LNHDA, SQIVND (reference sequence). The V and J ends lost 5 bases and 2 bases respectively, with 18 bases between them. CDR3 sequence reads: CASSFPGQRGNYGYTF. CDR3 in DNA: TGTGCCAGTAGTTTCCCTGGACAAAGGGGAAACTATGGCTACACCTTC.